This passage covers 5 T cell receptor beta chains from one sample sequenced in a study of memory CD4+ T cells and cytomegalovirus serostatus. The assay was immunoSEQ multiplex PCR, and TCRdb's table has in-frame clones only and misses some. The sample contains over 50,000 clones, around 83% of which appear only once. Single viable CD3+CD4+CD8-CD45RO+ cells were sorted as the memory CD4+ T cells. The sequencing input was memory CD4+ T cells from blood. The source of these receptors is an adult in good health and CMV-seronegative.

The sample holds a few counts of this clone. The chain uses TRBV27 and TRBJ1-6; 9 bases line up with TRBD1. This CDR3 spans 14 amino acids. Looked up from germline, CDR1 is MNHEY and CDR2 is SMNVEV (reference sequence). Unmatched junction bases numbered 6, after V lost 8 bases and J lost 7 bases. The CDR3 coding sequence is TGTGCCAGCTCCACCGGGACAGGGAATTCACCCCTCCACTTT. It specifies CASSTGTGNSPLHF.

V usage is TRBV9 and J usage is TRBJ2-1; D is possibly TRBD2 (5 bases). Germline loops: CDR1 SGDLS, CDR2 YYNGEE. V dropped 0 bases and J dropped 4 bases, with 11 bases sitting between them. The CDR3 runs 15 residues. The CDR3 protein is CASSVEVRTYNEQFF. The CDR3 nucleotides are TGTGCCAGCAGCGTAGAGGTTCGGACTTACAATGAGCAGTTCTTC.

The genes are TRBV28 and TRBJ1-2; D is possibly TRBD1 (6 bases). Trimming left V 2 bases short and J 6 bases short, with 13 bases between. This CDR3 is built from 14 residues. Germline lookup yields CDR1 MDHEN and CDR2 SYDVKM. The CDR3 DNA reads as TGTGCCAGCAGTTTACTAATACAGGGTGATGGCTACACCTTC. It yields the protein CASSLLIQGDGYTF.

The V gene is TRBV5-1, the J gene TRBJ1-4; D is ambiguous. Germline CDR1 and CDR2: SGHRS and YFSETQ. CDR3 size: 16 residues. Trimming stripped 0 bases from V and 0 bases from J, with 9 bases between. CDR3 coding DNA: TGCGCCAGCAGCTTGGGAGTGGGAGCAACTAATGAAAAACTGTTTTTT. This sequence encodes CASSLGVGATNEKLFF.

This clone has only a few counts. The CDR3 spells CASSHSKGDTGELFF. The CDR3 DNA is TGCGCCAGCAGCCATAGCAAAGGTGACACCGGGGAGCTGTTTTTT. This chain connects TRBV4-1 to TRBJ2-2; D not resolved. Germline CDR1 is MGHRA and CDR2 is YSYEKL. Trimming pared 3 bases from V and 3 bases from J, leaving 11 bases between. This CDR3 contains 15 residues.